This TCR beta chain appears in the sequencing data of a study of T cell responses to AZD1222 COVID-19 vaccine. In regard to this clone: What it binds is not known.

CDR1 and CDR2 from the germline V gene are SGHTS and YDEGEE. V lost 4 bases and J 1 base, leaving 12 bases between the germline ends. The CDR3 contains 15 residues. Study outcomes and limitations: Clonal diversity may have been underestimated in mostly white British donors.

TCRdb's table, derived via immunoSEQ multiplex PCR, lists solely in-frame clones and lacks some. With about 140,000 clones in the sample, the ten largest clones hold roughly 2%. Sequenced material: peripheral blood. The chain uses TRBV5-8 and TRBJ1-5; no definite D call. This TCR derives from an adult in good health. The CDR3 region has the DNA TGTGCCAGCAGCCTTCGGGGAGGGAGCAATCAGCCCCAGCATTTT. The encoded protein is CASSLRGGSNQPQHF.